A selection of T cell receptor beta chains follows, all from one sample in a study of T cells in Graves' hyperthyroidism and ophthalmopathy. TCRdb processed the multiplex PCR reads anew with MiXCR; each CDR3 protein has one entry. The sample has roughly 200,000 distinct CDR3 sequences, roughly 17% seen once. Sequencing was carried out using blood. The source is a woman in her fifties or sixties with Graves' hyperthyroidism. The CDR3 runs from the conserved cysteine through the conserved F or W. The D gene is left open where the match is weak. Clone size is shown for a subset of rows, as once, few, many or a class of expanded clone.

TRBV6-1	TRBJ2-7	many	.	CASKDQGAEQYF	TGTGCCAGCAAAGACCAGGGAGCAGAGCAGTACTTC
TRBV11-2	TRBJ2-3	many	.	CASSPRDGPRGSTDTQYF	TGTGCCAGCAGCCCTCGGGACGGCCCCCGGGGTAGCACAGATACGCAGTATTTT
TRBV6-1	TRBJ1-3	few	.	CASNLAANTIYF	TGTGCCAGCAACCTCGCGGCAAACACCATATATTTT
TRBV9	TRBJ1-2	many	.	CASSVAEQGGGYTF	TGTGCCAGCAGCGTAGCTGAACAGGGTGGCGGCTACACCTTC
TRBV6-1	TRBJ2-1	many	.	CASSEPNEQFF	TGTGCCAGCAGTGAGCCTAATGAGCAGTTCTTC
TRBV20-1	TRBJ2-3	many	TRBD2	CSARLVGGSDTQYF	TGCAGTGCTAGACTGGTGGGAGGGAGCGATACGCAGTATTTT
TRBV18	TRBJ2-1	few	TRBD1	CASSQKTGDNEQFF	TGTGCCAGCTCACAAAAGACAGGGGACAATGAGCAGTTCTTC
TRBV6-1	TRBJ1-1	many	.	CASSEYPGNTEAFF	TGTGCCAGCAGTGAATATCCTGGGAACACTGAAGCTTTCTTT
TRBV27	TRBJ1-2	.	.	CASSSRDKNSGYTF	TGTGCCAGCAGTTCACGGGACAAGAACTCTGGCTACACCTTC
TRBV12-3/TRBV12-4	TRBJ1-1	many	TRBD1	CASSLTGGDTEAFF	TGTGCCAGCAGTCTCACAGGGGGAGACACTGAAGCTTTCTTT
TRBV7-2	TRBJ2-1	.	.	CASSLGLGRGGSSFSTSSYNEQFF	TGTGCCAGCAGCTTAGGGTTGGGTCGGGGTGGGTCGTCTTTCTCGACAAGCTCCTACAATGAGCAGTTCTTC
TRBV29-1	TRBJ2-7	.	.	CSVAGREQYF	TGCAGCGTTGCTGGGCGCGAGCAGTACTTC
TRBV7-6	TRBJ2-1	many	TRBD2	CASSGTGGRAIEQFF	TGTGCCAGCAGCGGGACGGGCGGGAGGGCCATTGAGCAGTTCTTC
TRBV6-1	TRBJ2-7	many	.	CASRGTNPPYEQYF	TGTGCCAGCAGGGGGACCAACCCCCCCTACGAGCAGTACTTC
TRBV12-3/TRBV12-4	TRBJ2-7	many	.	CASSSSDSSYEQYF	TGTGCCAGCAGTTCGTCGGACAGTTCCTACGAGCAGTACTTC